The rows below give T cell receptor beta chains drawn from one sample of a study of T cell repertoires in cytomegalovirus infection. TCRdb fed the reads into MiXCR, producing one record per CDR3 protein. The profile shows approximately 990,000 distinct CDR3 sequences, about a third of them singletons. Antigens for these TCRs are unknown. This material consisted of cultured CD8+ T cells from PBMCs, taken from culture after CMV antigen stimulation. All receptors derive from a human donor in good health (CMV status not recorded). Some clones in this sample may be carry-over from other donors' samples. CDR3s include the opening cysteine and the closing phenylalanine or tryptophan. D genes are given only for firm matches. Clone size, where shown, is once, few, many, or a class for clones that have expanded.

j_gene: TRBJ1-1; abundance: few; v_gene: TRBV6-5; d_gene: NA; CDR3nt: TGTGCCAGCGGGCAGTTGTTGAACACTGAAGCTTTCTTT; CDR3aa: CASGQLLNTEAFF
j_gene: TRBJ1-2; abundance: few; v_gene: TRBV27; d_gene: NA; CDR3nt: TGTGCCAGCAGTTTATCGTGGGGGGGTAGCTATGGCTACACCTTC; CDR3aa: CASSLSWGGSYGYTF
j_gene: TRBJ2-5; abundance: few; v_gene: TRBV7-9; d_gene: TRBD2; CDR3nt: TGTGCCAGCAGCTCCCCGGTAGGCCGGACTAGCGGGGGCGTTCAAGAGACCCAGTACTTC; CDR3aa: CASSSPVGRTSGGVQETQYF
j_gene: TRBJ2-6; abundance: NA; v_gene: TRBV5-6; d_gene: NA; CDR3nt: TGTGCCAGCATCACCCAAAGGACGGGCTCTGGGGCCAACGTCCTGACTTTC; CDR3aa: CASITQRTGSGANVLTF
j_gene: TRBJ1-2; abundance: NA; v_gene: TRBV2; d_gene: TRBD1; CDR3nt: TGTGCCAGCATCGACAGGGTCCTCAAAGCTAACTATGGCTACACCTTC; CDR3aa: CASIDRVLKANYGYTF
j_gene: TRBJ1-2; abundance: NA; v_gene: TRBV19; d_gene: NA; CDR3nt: TGTGCCAGTAGTATAGCCCTTGGGTCAGCCGAGGGAAACTATGGCTACACCTTC; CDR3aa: CASSIALGSAEGNYGYTF
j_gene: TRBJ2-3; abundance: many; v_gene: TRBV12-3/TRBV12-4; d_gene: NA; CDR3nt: TGTGCCAGCACCACCCGACTATCTGATACGCAGTATTTT; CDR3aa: CASTTRLSDTQYF
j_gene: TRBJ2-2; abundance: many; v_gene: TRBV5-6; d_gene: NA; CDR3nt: TGTGCCAGCAGCTTGGGAACAAACACCGGGGAGCTGTTTTTT; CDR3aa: CASSLGTNTGELFF
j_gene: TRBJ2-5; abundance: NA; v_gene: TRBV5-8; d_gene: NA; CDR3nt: TGTGCCAGCAGCCCTGACATGGATCCTTCGACCCAGTACTTC; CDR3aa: CASSPDMDPSTQYF
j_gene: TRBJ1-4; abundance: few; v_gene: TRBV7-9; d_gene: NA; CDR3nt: TGTGCCAGCAGCTTTCAAGGGGGGAATGAAAAACTGTTTTTT; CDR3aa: CASSFQGGNEKLFF
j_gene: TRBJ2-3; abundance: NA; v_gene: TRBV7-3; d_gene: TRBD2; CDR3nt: TGTGCCAGCAGCATGACTAGCGGGGGGCTAGATACGCAGTATTTT; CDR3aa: CASSMTSGGLDTQYF
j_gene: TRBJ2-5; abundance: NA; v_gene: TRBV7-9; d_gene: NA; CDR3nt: TGTGCCAGCAGCCCCGGAGGGCCAGGGACCCAGTACTTC; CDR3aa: CASSPGGPGTQYF
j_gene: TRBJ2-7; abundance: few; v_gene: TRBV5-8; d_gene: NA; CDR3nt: TGTGCCAGCAGCTTGGCCCACTACGAGCAGTACTTC; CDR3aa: CASSLAHYEQYF
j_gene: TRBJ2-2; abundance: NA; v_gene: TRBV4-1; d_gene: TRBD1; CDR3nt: TGCGCCAGCAGCCACGGGACAGGGAGCACCGGGGAGCTGTTTTTT; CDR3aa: CASSHGTGSTGELFF
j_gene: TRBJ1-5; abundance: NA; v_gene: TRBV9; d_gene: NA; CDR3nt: TGTGCCAGCAGCCCGTCTTTAGGGTACAATCAGCCCCAGCATTTT; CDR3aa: CASSPSLGYNQPQHF
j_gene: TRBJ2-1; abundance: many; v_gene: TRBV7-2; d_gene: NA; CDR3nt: TGTGCCAGCAGCTGGGGACCGTTAACCATGGATGAGCAGTTCTTC; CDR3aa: CASSWGPLTMDEQFF
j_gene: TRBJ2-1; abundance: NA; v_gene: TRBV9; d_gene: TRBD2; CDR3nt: TGTGCCAGCAGCGTAGGACTAGCGATTGGCAATGAGCAGTTCTTC; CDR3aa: CASSVGLAIGNEQFF
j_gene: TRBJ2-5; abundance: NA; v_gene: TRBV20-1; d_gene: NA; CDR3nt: TGCAGTGCTAGAGGGGGAGGGGGGGGTTGGGAGACCCAGTACTTC; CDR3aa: CSARGGGGGWETQYF
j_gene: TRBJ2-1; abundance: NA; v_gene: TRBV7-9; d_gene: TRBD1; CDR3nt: TGTGCCAGGGGACAGAACAATGAGCAGTTCTTC; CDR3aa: CARGQNNEQFF
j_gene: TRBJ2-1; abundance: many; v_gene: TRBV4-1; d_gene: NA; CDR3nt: TGCGCCAGCAGCCCCCCGGGATACAATGAGCAGTTCTTC; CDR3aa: CASSPPGYNEQFF
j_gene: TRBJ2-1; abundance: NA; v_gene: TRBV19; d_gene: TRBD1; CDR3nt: TGTGCCACCCGGGACAGGAGTTACAATGAGCAGTTCTTC; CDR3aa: CATRDRSYNEQFF
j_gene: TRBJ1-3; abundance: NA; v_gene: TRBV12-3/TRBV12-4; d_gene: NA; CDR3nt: TGTGCCAGCAGTCTCCCGTTGCAGGGATATACCTCTGGAAACACCATATATTTT; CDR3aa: CASSLPLQGYTSGNTIYF
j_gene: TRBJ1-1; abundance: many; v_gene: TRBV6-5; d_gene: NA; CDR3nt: TGTGCCAGCAGTTATGGACGAAACACTGAAGCTTTCTTT; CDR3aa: CASSYGRNTEAFF
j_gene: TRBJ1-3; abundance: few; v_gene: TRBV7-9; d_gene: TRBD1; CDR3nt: TGTGCCAGCAGTCCAGGACAGGCCATATATTTT; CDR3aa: CASSPGQAIYF
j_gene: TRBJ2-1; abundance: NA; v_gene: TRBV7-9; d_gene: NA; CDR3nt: TGTGTCAGCAGCTTAGCTCAAAGGGGGGGCCACAATGAGCAGTTCTTC; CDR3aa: CVSSLAQRGGHNEQFF
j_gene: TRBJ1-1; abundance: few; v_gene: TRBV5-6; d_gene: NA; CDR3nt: TGTGCCAGCAGCTTGGGAGGGGGGGATCTAAACACTGAAGCTTTCTTT; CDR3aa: CASSLGGGDLNTEAFF
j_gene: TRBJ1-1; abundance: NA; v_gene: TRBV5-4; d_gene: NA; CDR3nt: TGTGCCAGCAGCACGGGACAATTCAACACTGAAGCTTTCTTT; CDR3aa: CASSTGQFNTEAFF
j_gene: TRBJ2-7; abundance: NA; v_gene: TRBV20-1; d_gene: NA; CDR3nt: TGCAGTGCTAGACCTCGGGGGGCAGGCATCTACGAGCAGTACTTC; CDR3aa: CSARPRGAGIYEQYF
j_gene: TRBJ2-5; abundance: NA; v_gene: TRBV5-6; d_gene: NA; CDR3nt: TGTGCCAGCAGCTTGGGGAGGGGGCTTATAGAGACCCAGTACTTC; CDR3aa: CASSLGRGLIETQYF
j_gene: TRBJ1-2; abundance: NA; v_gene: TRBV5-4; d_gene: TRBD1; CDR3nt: TGTGCCAGCAGCATCAGGACAGGGACTAACTATGGCTACACCTTC; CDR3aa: CASSIRTGTNYGYTF
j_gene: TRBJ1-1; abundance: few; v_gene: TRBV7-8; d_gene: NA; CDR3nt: TGTGCCAGCAGCTTAGTTTTTGATATGAACACTGAAGCTTTCTTT; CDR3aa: CASSLVFDMNTEAFF
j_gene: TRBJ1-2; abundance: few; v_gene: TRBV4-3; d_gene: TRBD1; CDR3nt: TGCGCCAGCAGCCATTCCGCCCCAGGGGGAGGGGATGGCTACACCTTC; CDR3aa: CASSHSAPGGGDGYTF
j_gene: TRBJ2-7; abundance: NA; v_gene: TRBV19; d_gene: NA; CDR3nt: TGTGCCAGTAGTACCGGACAGAAAGACGAGCAGTACTTC; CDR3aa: CASSTGQKDEQYF
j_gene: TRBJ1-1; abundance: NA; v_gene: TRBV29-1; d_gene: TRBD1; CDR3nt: TGCAGCGTTGATAATAGGATTGGGGACAGGGCTACTGAAGCTTTCTTT; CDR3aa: CSVDNRIGDRATEAFF
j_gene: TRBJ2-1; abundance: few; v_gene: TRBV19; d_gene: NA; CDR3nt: TGTGCCAGTAGTCCGGAAAGGGGGGACTACAATGAGCAGTTCTTC; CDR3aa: CASSPERGDYNEQFF
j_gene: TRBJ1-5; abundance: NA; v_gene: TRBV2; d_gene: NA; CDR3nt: TGTGCCAGCAGTGAACAGCCACCAAATAGCAATCAGCCCCAGCATTTT; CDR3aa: CASSEQPPNSNQPQHF
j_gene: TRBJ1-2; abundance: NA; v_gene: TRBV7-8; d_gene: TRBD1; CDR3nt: TGTGCCAGCAGCTTACCCGGGACAGCCTATGGCTACACCTTC; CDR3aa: CASSLPGTAYGYTF
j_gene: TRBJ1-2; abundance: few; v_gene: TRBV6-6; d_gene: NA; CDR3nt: TGTGCCAGCAGTTACCCTCTGGGACCCAAAGAGTTGTATGGCTACACCTTC; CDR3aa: CASSYPLGPKELYGYTF
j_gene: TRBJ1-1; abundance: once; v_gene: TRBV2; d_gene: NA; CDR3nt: TGTGCCAGCAGTTCCGGGGGTGAGGGAGCTTTCTTT; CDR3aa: CASSSGGEGAFF
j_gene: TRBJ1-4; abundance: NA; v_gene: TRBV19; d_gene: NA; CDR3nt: TGTGCCAGTGGGAGCGGAAAACTGTTTTTT; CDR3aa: CASGSGKLFF
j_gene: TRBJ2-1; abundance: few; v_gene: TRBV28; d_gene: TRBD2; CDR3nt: TGTGCCAGCAGTTTATCGGGACTAGCGGGGCGAAGCAACTCCTACAATGAGCAGTTCTTC; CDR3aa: CASSLSGLAGRSNSYNEQFF
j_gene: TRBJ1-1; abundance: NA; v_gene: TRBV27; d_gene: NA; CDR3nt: TGTGCCAGCGGAATGTTTTCTTACACTGAAGCTTTCTTT; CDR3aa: CASGMFSYTEAFF
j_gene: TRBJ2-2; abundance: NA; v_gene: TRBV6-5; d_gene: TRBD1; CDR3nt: TGTGCCAGCAGTCCAATCCAGGGGGCGGGCACCGGGGAGCTGTTTTTT; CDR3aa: CASSPIQGAGTGELFF
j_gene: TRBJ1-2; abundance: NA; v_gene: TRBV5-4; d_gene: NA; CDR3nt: TGTGCCAGCAGCTTGATCGAGGTCCCCAACTATGGCTACACCTTC; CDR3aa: CASSLIEVPNYGYTF
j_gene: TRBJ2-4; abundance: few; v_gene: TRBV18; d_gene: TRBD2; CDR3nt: TGTGCCAGCTCACCAGATTACGGGGCGGGGGTCGCCAAAAACATTCAGTACTTC; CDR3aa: CASSPDYGAGVAKNIQYF
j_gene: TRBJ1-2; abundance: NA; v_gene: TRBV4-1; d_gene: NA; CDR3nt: TGCGCCAGCAGCCAACAGTCAGGAGGGAACTATGGCTACACCTTC; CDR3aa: CASSQQSGGNYGYTF
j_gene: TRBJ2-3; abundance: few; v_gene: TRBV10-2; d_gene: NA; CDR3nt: TGCGCCGGCGCCGGGACGAACTCAGATACGCAGTATTTT; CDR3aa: CAGAGTNSDTQYF
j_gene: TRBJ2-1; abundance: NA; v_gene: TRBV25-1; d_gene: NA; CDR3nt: TGTGCCAGCAGTGAACGGGACAACTCCTACAATGAGCAGTTCTTC; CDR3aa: CASSERDNSYNEQFF
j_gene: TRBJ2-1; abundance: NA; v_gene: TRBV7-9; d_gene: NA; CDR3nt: TGTGCCAGCAGCCCCAAAGACAACCGCCCTGAGCAGTTCTTC; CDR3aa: CASSPKDNRPEQFF
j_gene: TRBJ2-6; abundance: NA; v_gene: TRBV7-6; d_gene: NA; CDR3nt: TGTGCCAGCAGCTCCGCAGGGAGTGGGGCCAACGTCCTGACTTTC; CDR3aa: CASSSAGSGANVLTF
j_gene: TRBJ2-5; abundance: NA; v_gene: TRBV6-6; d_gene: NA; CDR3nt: TGTGCCAGCTTAGGACAGCCTGGATGGACCCAGTACTTC; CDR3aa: CASLGQPGWTQYF
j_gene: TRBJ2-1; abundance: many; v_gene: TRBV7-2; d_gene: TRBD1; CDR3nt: TGTGCCAGCAGCTGGGACAGGGCCCCGTTCTTC; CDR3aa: CASSWDRAPFF
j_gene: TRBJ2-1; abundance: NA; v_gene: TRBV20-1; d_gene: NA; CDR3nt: TGCAGTGCTAGAGAACCCTGGGAAAATGAGCAGTTCTTC; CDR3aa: CSAREPWENEQFF
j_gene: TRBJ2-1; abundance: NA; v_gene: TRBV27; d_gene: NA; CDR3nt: TGTGCCAGCAGTCGGGGAGAAATCTCCTACAATGAGCAGTTCTTC; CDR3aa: CASSRGEISYNEQFF
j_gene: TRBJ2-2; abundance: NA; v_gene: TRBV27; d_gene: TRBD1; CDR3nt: TGTGCCAGCAGTTTATCGGTTGACAGGGGGGAGGAGCTGTTTTTT; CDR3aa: CASSLSVDRGEELFF
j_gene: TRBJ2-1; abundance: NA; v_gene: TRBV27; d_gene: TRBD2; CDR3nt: TGTGCCAGCAGTTCTAGCGGGGGGCCAGCCTACAATGAGCAGTTCTTC; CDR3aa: CASSSSGGPAYNEQFF
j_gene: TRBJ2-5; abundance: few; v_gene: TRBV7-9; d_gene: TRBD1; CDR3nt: TGTGCCAGCAGCTCGCCTTTAAGACAGGGAAGGGAGACCCAGTACTTC; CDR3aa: CASSSPLRQGRETQYF
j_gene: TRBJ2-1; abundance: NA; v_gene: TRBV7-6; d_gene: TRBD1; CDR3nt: TGTGCCAGCAGCGACCGGAACAGGGGCACCTACAATGAGCAGTTCTTC; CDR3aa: CASSDRNRGTYNEQFF
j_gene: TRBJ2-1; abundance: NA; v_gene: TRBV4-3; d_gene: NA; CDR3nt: TGCGCCAGCAGCCAAGGACAGGGAGGGGGTGAGCAGTTCTTC; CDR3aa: CASSQGQGGGEQFF